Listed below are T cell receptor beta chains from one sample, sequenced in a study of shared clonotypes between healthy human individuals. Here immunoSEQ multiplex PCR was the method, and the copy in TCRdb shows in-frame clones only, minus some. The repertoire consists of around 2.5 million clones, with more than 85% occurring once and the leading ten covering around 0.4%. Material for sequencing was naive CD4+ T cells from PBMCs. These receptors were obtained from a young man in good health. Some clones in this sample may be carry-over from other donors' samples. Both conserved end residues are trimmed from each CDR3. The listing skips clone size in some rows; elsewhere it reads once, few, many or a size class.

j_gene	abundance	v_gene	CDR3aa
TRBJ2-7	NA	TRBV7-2	ASSPPVNTYEQY
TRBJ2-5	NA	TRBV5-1	ASSRGVEETQY
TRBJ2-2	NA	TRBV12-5	ASGLGSDSLWTGELF
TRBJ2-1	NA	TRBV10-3	AISDPAGVYYNEQF
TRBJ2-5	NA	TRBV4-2	ASSSSGREYETQY
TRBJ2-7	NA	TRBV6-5	ASKTGTTIYEQY
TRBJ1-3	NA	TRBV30	AWIPRTGNTIY
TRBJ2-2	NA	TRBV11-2	ASSTTAGHTGELF
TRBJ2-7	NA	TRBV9	ASSVLTGSEQY
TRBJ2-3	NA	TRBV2	ASSEARATSTDTQY
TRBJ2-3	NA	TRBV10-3	AISTGTTDTQY
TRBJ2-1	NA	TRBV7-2	ASSLKAGLASNEQF
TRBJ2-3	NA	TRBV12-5	ASGLVSSGPSTDTQY
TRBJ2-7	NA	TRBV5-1	ASSRQAGSSYEQY
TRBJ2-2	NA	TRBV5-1	ASSLMSGGSGELF
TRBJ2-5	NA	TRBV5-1	ATNSGRAQETQY
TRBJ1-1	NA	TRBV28	ASSLQRPSHTEAF
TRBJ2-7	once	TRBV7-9	ASSSQGSAVEQY
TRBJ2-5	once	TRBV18	ASSPYLEETQY
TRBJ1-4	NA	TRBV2	ASSTRGRSNEKLF
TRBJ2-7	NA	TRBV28	ASETTGQTYEQY
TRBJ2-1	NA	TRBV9	ASSVRALTTNEQF
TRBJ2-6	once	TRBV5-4	ASRGPAGANVLT
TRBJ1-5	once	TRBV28	ASSFVAFGNQPQH
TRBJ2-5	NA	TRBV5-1	ASSDATGSGETQY
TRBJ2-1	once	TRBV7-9	ASSLRDPKQF
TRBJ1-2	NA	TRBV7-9	ASSLRDGYT
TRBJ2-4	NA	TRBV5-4	ASSLGLAGGQNIQY
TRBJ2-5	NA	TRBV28	ASSLRGTGGLGETQY
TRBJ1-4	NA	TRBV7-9	ASSQTGSNEKLF
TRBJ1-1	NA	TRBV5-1	ASSPITGNTEAF
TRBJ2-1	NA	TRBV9	ASTSLLAGGLNEQF
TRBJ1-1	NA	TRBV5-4	ASSHKGGGRDEAF
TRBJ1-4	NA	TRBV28	ASSLAGGATNEKLF
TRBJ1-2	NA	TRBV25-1	ASSEGGYGYT
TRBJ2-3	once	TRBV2	ASRKWTSGSDTQY
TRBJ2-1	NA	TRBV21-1	ASSKPCGRPQTNNEQF
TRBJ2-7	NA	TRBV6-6	ASSSPLVHTYEQY
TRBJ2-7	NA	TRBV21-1	ASSASPGGGDEQY
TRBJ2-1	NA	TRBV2	ASSRGTSGNEQF
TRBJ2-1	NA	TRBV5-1	ASSLGPKKNNEQF
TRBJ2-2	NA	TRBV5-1	ASSPAGTSIPGELF
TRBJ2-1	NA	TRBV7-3	ASSFLPGKNEQF
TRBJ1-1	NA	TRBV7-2	ASSLMRPNTEAF
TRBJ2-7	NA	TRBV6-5	ASSYSGRGEQY
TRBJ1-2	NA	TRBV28	ASSVSESGSGYT
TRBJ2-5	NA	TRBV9	ASSASGMRETQY
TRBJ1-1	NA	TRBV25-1	ASSGLGDTEAF
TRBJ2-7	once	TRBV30	AWARGDEQY
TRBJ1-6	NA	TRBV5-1	ASSPGGGEGLDSPLH
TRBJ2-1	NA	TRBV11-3	ASSYGRESRRNEQF
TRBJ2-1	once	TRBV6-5	ASSRSAGENEQF
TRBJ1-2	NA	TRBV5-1	ASSRLDGLGYT
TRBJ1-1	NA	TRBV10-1	ASSSTGADTEAF
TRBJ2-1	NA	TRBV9	ASSVDRGSYNEQF
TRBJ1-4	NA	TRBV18	ASSDRRDHKGEKLF